This T cell receptor (beta chain) derives from a study of T cell responses to AZD1222 COVID-19 vaccine. Whole-study results and caveats: Donors were chiefly white British, with a greater number of females, and clonal diversity was perhaps underestimated. Repertoire samples came only from after the peak T cell response.

The CDR3 consists of 13 residues. Germline V gene lookup returns CDR1 DFQATT and CDR2 SNEGSKA (reference sequence). V gave up 3 bases and J gave up 7 bases, with 12 bases separating them. Profiling relied on immunoSEQ multiplex PCR, and the TCRdb table lists in-frame clones only, not all of them. The profile covers 100,000 to 150,000 clones, with approximately 85% appearing a single time and roughly 4% taken by the ten largest. Pooling of second doses given at about 4 or about 12 weeks was done. Comments on this clone: Its target is unknown.

This chain links TRBV20-1 with TRBJ1-4, with TRBD1 as a possible D gene (6 bases). The TCR was taken from an adult who received the AZD1222 COVID-19 vaccine. Sample: peripheral blood, taken 28 days after the second AZD1222 dose. CDR3 coding DNA: TGCAGTGCTAGTGGGGGCAGCGGTGAAAAACTGTTTTTT. Protein: CSASGGSGEKLFF.